This entry concerns a single T cell receptor (beta chain). Its antigen is unknown. Generation of TCR beta libraries employed quantitative 5'-RACE incorporating molecular barcodes. TCRdb recomputed calls from the 5' RACE reads with MiXCR, one row per CDR3 protein. This table holds approximately 200,000 distinct CDR3 sequences, roughly 13% found once. The data belong to a study of CD8 T cells in ankylosing spondylitis. Study-wide findings and caveats: Blood of patients with ankylosing spondylitis appeared to be characterized by a TCR beta motif of eight highly homologous variants. Disease-linked clones reportedly showed significant enrichment in matched ankylosing spondylitis synovial fluid.

The length of the CDR3 is 15 residues. The germline V gene encodes CDR1 LNHNV and CDR2 YYDKDF (reference sequence). V was clipped by 3 bases and J by 0 bases, with 6 bases between them. The chain is built from TRBV15 and TRBJ2-6, with unresolved D. The sample taken for sequencing was blood, either unsorted or a sorted T cell fraction (not recorded which). This TCR came from a male donor with ankylosing spondylitis or in good health (not recorded which). CDR3 region: CATSRFVSGANVLTF. The CDR3 DNA follows: TGTGCCACCAGCAGGTTTGTCTCTGGGGCCAACGTCCTGACTTTC.